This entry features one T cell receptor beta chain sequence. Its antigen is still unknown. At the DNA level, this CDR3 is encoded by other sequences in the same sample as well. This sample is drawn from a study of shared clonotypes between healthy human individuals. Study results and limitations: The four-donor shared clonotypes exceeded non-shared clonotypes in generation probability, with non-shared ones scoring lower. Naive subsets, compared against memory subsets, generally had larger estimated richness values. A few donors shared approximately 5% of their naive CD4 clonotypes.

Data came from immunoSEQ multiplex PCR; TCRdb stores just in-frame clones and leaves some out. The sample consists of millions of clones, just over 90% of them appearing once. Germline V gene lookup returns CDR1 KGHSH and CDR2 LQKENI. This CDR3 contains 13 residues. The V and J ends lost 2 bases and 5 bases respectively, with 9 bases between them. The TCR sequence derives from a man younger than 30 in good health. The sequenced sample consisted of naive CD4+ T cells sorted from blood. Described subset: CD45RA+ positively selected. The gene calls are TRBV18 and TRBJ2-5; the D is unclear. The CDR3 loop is CASSPSRQETQYF. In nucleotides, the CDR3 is TGTGCCAGCTCACCAAGTCGCCAGGAGACCCAGTACTTC.